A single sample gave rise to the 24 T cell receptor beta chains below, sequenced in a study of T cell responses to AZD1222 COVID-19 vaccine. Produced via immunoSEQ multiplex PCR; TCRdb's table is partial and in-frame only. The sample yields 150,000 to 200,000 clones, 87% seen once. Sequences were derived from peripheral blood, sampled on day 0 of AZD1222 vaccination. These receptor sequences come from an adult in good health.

This chain's CDR3 is CASSEVGNYEQYF. The CDR3 region has the DNA TGTGCCAGCAGTGAAGTTGGAAACTACGAGCAGTACTTC. The V gene is TRBV6-1, the J gene TRBJ2-7; D remains unclear. Between the trimmed V and J ends, which lost 1 base and 3 bases, there was a span of 7 bases. Germline V gene sequence: CDR1 MNHNS, CDR2 SASEGT. This CDR3 is built from 13 residues.

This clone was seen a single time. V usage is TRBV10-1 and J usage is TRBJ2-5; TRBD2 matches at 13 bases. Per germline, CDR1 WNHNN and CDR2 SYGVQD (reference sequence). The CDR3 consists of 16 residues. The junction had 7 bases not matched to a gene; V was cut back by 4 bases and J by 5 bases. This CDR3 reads CASSGLLAGGQETQYF. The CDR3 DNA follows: TGCGCCAGCAGTGGATTACTAGCGGGAGGGCAGGAGACCCAGTACTTC.

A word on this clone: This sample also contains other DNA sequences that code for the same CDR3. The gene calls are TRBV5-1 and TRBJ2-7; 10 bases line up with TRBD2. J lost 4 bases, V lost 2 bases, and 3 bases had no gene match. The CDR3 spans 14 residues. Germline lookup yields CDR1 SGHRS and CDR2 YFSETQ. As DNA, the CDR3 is TGCGCCAGCAGCTTAGCGGGAGGGCCGTACGAGCAGTACTTC. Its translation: CASSLAGGPYEQYF. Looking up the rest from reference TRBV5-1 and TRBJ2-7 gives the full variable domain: KAGVTQTPRYLIKTRGQQVTLSCSPISGHRSVSWYQQTPGQGLQFLFEYFSETQRNKGNFPGRFSGRQFSNSRSEMNVSTLELGDSALYLCASSLAGGPYEQYFGPGTRLTVT.

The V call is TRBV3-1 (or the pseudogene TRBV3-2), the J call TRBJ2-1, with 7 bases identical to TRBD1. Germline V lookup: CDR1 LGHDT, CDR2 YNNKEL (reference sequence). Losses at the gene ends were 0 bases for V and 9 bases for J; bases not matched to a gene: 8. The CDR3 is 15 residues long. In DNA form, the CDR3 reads TGTGCCAGCAGCCAAGATCTGACAGGGTGGGGTGAGCAGTTCTTC. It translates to CASSQDLTGWGEQFF.

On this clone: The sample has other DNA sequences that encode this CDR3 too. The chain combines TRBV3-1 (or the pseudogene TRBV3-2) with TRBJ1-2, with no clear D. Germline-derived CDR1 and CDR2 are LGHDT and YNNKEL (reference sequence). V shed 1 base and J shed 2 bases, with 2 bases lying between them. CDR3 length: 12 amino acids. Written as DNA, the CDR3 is TGTGCCAGCAGCCAAGGGAACTATGGCTACACCTTC. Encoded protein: CASSQGNYGYTF.

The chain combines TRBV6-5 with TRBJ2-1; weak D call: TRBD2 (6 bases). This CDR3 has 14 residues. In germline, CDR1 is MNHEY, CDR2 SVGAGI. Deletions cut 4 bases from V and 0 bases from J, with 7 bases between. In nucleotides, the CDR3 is TGTGCCAGCAGTTTCGGGGGCTCCTACAATGAGCAGTTCTTC. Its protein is CASSFGGSYNEQFF.

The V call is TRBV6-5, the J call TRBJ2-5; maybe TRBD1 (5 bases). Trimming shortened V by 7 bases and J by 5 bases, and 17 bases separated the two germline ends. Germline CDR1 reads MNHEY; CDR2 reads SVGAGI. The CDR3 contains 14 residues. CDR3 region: CASTPDTSWETQYF. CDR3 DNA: TGTGCCAGCACCCCGGACACGTCGTGGGAGACCCAGTACTTC.

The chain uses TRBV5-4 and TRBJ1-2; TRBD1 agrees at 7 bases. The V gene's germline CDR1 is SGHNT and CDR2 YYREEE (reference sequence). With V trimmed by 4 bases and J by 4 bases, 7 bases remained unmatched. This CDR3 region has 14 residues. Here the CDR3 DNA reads TGTGCCAGCAGCCCCTGGCGACAGGGCTATGGCTACACCTTC. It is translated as CASSPWRQGYGYTF. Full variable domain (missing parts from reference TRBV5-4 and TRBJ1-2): ETGVTQSPTHLIKTRGQQVTLRCSSQSGHNTVSWYQQALGQGPQFIFQYYREEENGRGNFPPRFSGLQFPNYSSELNVNALELDDSALYLCASSPWRQGYGYTFGSGTRLTVV.

The CDR3 region has the DNA TGTGCCAGCAGCAAAGGTCGGTCAGGCGATAGCAATCAGCCCCAGCATTTT. Its protein product is CASSKGRSGDSNQPQHF. The chain uses TRBV21-1 and TRBJ1-5; TRBD1 is the table's D call and was not checked against the DNA. TRBV21-1 is designated a pseudogene. The CDR3 has 17 residues.

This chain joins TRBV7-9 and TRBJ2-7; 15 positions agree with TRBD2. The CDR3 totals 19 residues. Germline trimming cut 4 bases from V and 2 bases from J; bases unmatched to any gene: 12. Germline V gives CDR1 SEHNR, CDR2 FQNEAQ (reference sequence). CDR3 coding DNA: TGTGCCAGCAGCTCTCGGACTAGCGGGAGGGCCAATAATCCCTACGAGCAGTACTTC. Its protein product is CASSSRTSGRANNPYEQYF.

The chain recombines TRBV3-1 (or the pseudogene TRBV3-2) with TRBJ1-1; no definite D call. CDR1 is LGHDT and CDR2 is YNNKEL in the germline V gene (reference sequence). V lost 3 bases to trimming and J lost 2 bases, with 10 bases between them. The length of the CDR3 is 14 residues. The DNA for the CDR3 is TGTGCCAGCAGCCAGGCGGGCTTCAACACTGAAGCTTTCTTT. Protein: CASSQAGFNTEAFF.

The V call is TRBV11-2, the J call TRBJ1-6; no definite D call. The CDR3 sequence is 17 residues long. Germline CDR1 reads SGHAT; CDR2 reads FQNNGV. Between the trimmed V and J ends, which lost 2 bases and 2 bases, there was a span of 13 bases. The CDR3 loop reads CASSLNREGPYNSPLHF. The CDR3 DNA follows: TGTGCCAGCAGCTTAAATCGGGAGGGTCCCTATAATTCACCCCTCCACTTT.

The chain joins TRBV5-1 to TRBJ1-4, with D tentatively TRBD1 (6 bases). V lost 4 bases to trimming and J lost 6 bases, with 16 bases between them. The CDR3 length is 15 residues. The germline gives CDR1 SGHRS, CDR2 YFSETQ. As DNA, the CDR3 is TGCGCCAGCAGCCCAACGGGGGGGCAGGATGAAAAACTGTTTTTT. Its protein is CASSPTGGQDEKLFF.

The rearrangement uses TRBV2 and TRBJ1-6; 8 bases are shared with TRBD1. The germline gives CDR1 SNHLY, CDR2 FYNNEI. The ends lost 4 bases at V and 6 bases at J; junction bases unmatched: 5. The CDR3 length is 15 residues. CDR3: CASSVLQGGNSPLHF. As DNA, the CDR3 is TGTGCCAGCAGTGTCCTACAGGGGGGTAATTCACCCCTCCACTTT. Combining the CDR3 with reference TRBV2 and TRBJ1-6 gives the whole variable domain EPEVTQTPSHQVTQMGQEVILRCVPISNHLYFYWYRQILGQKVEFLVSFYNNEISEKSEIFDDQFSVERPDGSNFTLKIRSTKLEDSAMYFCASSVLQGGNSPLHFGNGTRLTVT.

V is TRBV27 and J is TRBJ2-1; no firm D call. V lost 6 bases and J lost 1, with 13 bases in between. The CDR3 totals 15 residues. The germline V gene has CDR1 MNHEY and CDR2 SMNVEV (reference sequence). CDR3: CASRPSRVSYNEQFF. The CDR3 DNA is TGTGCCAGCAGACCATCAAGGGTGTCCTACAATGAGCAGTTCTTC.

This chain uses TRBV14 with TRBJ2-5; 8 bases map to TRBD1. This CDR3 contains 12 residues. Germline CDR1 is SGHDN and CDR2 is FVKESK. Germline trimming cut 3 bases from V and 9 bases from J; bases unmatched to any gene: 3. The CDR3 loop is CASSQDRVAQYF. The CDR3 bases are TGTGCCAGCAGCCAGGACAGGGTGGCCCAGTACTTC.

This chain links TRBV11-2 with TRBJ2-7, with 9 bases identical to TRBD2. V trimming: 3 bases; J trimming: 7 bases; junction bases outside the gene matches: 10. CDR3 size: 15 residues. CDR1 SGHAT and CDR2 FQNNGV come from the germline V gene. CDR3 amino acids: CASSFIAGGPGEQYF. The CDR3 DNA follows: TGTGCCAGCAGCTTTATCGCGGGAGGGCCCGGGGAGCAGTACTTC.

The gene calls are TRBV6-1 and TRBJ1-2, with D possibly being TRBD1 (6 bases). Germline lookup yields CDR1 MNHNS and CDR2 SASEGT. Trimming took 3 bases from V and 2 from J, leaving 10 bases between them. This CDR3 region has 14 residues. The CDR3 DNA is TGTGCCAGCAGTGACCCAACAGGGAACTATGGCTACACCTTC. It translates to CASSDPTGNYGYTF.

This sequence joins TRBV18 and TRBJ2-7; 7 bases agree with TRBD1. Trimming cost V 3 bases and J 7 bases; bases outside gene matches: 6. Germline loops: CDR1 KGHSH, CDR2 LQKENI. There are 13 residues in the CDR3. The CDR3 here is CASSPNQGEEQYF. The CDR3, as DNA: TGTGCCAGCTCACCTAATCAGGGGGAAGAGCAGTACTTC.

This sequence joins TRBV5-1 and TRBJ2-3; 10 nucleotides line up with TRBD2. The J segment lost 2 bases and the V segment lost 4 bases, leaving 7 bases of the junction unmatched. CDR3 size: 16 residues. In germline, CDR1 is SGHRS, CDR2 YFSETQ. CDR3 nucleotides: TGCGCCAGCAGCGCCCAACTAGCGGGGCACACAGATACGCAGTATTTT. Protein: CASSAQLAGHTDTQYF.

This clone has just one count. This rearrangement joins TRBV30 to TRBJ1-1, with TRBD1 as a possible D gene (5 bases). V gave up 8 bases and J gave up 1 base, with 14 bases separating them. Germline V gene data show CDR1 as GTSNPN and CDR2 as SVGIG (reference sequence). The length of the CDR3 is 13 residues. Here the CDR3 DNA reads TGTGCCGCAACCCGGGACTCGAACACTGAAGCTTTCTTT. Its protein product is CAATRDSNTEAFF.

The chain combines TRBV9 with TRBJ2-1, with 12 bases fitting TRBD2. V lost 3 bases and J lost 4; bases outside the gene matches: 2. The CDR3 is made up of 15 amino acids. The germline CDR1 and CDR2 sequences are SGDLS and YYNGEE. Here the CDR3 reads CASSGGLAGYNEQFF. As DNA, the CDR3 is TGTGCCAGCAGCGGTGGACTAGCGGGGTACAATGAGCAGTTCTTC.

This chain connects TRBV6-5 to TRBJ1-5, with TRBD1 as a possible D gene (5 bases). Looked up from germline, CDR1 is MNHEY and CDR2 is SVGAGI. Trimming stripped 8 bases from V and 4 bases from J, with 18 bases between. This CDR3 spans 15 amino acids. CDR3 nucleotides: TGTGCCAGCGTAATTTACGGGGCAGAAAATCAGCCCCAGCATTTT. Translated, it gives CASVIYGAENQPQHF.

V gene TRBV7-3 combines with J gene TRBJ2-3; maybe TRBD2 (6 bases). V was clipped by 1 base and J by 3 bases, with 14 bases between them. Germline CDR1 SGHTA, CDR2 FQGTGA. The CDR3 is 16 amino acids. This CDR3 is CASSLKLPGRTDTQYF. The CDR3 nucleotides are TGTGCCAGCAGCTTAAAGCTCCCTGGGAGGACAGATACGCAGTATTTT. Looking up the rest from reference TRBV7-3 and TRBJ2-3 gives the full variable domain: GAGVSQTPSNKVTEKGKYVELRCDPISGHTALYWYRQSLGQGPEFLIYFQGTGAADDSGLPNDRFFAVRPEGSVSTLKIQRTERGDSAVYLCASSLKLPGRTDTQYFGPGTRLTVL.